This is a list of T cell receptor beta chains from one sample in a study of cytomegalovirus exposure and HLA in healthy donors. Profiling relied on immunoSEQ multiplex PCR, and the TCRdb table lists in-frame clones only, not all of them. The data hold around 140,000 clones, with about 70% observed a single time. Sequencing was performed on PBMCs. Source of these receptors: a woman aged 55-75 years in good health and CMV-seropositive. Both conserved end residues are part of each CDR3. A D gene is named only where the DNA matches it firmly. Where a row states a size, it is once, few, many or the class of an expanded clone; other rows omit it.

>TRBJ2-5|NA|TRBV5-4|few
TGTGCCAGCAGCTTCGGAGCAGACCAAGAGACCCAGTACTTC
CASSFGADQETQYF
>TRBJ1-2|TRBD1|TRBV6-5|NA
TGTGCCAGCACCAGGGACAGGGATGGCTACACCTTC
CASTRDRDGYTF
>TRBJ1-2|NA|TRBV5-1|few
TGCGCCAGCAGTTTCGAAGGGGACTATGGCTACACCTTC
CASSFEGDYGYTF
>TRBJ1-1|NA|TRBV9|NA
TGTGCCAGCAGCGTAGGGGTAATACGGGGAAGGAACACTGAAGCTTTCTTT
CASSVGVIRGRNTEAFF
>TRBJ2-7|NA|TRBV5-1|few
TGCGCCAGCAGCTTGAATGCAGATTTCTACGAGCAGTACTTC
CASSLNADFYEQYF
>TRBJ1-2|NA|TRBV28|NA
TGTGCCAGCGGGGGAGGGGCAGGGAGTGGCTACACCTTC
CASGGGAGSGYTF
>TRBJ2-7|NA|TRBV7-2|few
TGTGCCAGCAGCTTCAGCTCCTACGAGCAGTACTTC
CASSFSSYEQYF
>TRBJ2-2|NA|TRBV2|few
TGTGCCAGCAGTGAAGTACTAGCTGGGAACACCGGGGAGCTGTTTTTT
CASSEVLAGNTGELFF
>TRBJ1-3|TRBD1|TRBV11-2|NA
TGTGCCAGCAGCTCCGTGGACAGGCCCCGTGGAAACACCATATATTTT
CASSSVDRPRGNTIYF
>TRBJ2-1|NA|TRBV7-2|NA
TGTGCCAGCAGCTTAGGGCGGGCTTCGAGGGAGCAGTTCTTC
CASSLGRASREQFF
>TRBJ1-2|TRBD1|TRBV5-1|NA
TGCGCCAGCAGCAAGGACAGGCAGAACTATGGCTACACCTTC
CASSKDRQNYGYTF
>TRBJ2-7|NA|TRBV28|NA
TGTGCCAGCACCCCCGGAGGGGGCAAGTACGAGCAGTACTTC
CASTPGGGKYEQYF
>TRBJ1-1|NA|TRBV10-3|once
TGTGCCATCAAAGGACTGAAGAACACTGAAGCTTTCTTT
CAIKGLKNTEAFF
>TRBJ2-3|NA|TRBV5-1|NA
TGCGCCAGCAGCGGCACCGGGCAGGGGCTAGCAGATACGCAGTATTTT
CASSGTGQGLADTQYF
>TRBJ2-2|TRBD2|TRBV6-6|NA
TGTGCCAGCAGTTCCCCGGGAGGGGGTTACACCGGGGAGCTGTTTTTT
CASSSPGGGYTGELFF
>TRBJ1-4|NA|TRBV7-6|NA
TGTGCCAGCAGCTCACGGCGGGGAGTGGGGGAGGGGACTAATGAAAAACTGTTTTTT
CASSSRRGVGEGTNEKLFF
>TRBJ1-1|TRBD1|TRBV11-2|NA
TGTGCCAGCAGCTTCACAGGGGCCCCCTTGAACACTGAAGCTTTCTTT
CASSFTGAPLNTEAFF
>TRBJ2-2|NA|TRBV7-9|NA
TGTGCCAGCAGCCTACACCGACAGAACACCGGGGAGCTGTTTTTT
CASSLHRQNTGELFF
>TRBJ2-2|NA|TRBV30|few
TGTGCCTGGAGTGTGGGAGTGTTCGGGGAGCTGTTTTTT
CAWSVGVFGELFF
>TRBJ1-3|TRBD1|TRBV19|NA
TGTGCCAGTAGTTCACACAGGGGAAATGAAAACACCATATATTTT
CASSSHRGNENTIYF
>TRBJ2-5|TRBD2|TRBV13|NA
TGTGCCAGCAGCTTAGTCGGACTAGCGGGAGTGGGGGAGACCCAGTACTTC
CASSLVGLAGVGETQYF
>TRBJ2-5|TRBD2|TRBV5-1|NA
TGCGCCAGCAGCTGGACTAGCGGGAGTTGGCGGGAGACCCAGTACTTC
CASSWTSGSWRETQYF
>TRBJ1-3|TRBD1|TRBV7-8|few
TGTGCCAGCAGCTACGGGACAGCTGGAAACACCATATATTTT
CASSYGTAGNTIYF
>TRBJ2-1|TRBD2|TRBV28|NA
TGTGCCAGCAGCCAGCGCGGGGGGAAGAATGAGCAGTTCTTC
CASSQRGGKNEQFF
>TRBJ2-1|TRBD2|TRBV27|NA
TGTGCCAGCAGTTTACTCACTAGCGGGAGTATTAGTGAGCAGTTCTTC
CASSLLTSGSISEQFF
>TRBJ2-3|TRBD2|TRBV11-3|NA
TGTGCCAGCAGCCCCGCGGCTAGCGGGTTGGATACGCAGTATTTT
CASSPAASGLDTQYF
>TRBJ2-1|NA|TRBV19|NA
TGTGCCAGTAGTATAAGGGGGACCTACAATGAGCAGTTCTTC
CASSIRGTYNEQFF
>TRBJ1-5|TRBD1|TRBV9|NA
TGTGCCAGCAGCGTAGGTACAGGGGGCTATCAGCCCCAGCATTTT
CASSVGTGGYQPQHF
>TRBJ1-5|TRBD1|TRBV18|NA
TGTGCCAGCTCACCCGGGACACAGGGGAATCAGCCCCAGCATTTT
CASSPGTQGNQPQHF
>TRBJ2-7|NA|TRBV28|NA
TGTGCCAGCAGTTTGCTCGGGACTTCCTACGAGCAGTACTTC
CASSLLGTSYEQYF
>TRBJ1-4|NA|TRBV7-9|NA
TGTGCCAGCAGCTTAGACAGTCCCCGCACCGAAAAACTGTTTTTT
CASSLDSPRTEKLFF
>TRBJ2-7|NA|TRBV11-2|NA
TGTGCCAGCAGCCCCCGGACACCCTACTACGAGCAGTACTTC
CASSPRTPYYEQYF
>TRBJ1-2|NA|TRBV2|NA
TGTGCCAGCAGTATACAGGGAACCGATGGCTACACCTTC
CASSIQGTDGYTF
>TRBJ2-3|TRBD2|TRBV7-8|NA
TGTGCCAGCAGCTTAGGGTCTAGCGGGGTCACAGATACGCAGTATTTT
CASSLGSSGVTDTQYF
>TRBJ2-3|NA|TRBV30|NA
TGTGCCTTTGGAAGTGGGGCGGATGCGGGGAGGACAGATACGCAGTATTTT
CAFGSGADAGRTDTQYF
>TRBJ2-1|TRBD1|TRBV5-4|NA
TGTGCCAGCAGCCGTGGGACAGGGGGCAAAAATGAGCAGTTCTTC
CASSRGTGGKNEQFF
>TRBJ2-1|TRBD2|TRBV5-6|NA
TGTGCCAGCAGCTCTCTCGCTAGCGGGGTCTACAATGAGCAGTTCTTC
CASSSLASGVYNEQFF
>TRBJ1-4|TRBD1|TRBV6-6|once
TGTGCCAGCAGTTACTCCCGGACAGGGAGTGAAAAACTGTTTTTT
CASSYSRTGSEKLFF
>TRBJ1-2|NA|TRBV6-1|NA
TGTGCCAGCAGTGAAGGGAGGGGAGGTCCCTATGGCTACACCTTC
CASSEGRGGPYGYTF